This TCR beta chain comes out of a study of blood T cell repertoires in COVID-19. Study as a whole: COVID-19 samples, acute and convalescent, were from the United States, Italy and Spain.

The V gene end was trimmed by 0 bases and the J gene end by 4 bases; junction bases not matched to a gene: 2. The CDR3 spans 15 residues. CDR1 and CDR2 from the germline V gene are LGHNA and YNFKEQ. In the original workflow: The assay estimated nucleated cells by amplifying reference gene primers. Clones were read by immunoSEQ multiplex PCR, and TCRdb kept only the in-frame ones, dropping some. That table is the source of V, J and clone size, and D and trimming were worked out from the DNA. In the table there are approximately 300,000 clones, around 92% of which are singletons. The rearrangement uses TRBV4-2 and TRBJ1-1; 10 positions agree with TRBD1. This TCR was sampled from a man between 18 and 35 years old who had recovered from COVID-19. Sequenced: peripheral blood. CDR3 in DNA: TGTGCCAGCAGCCAAGACAGGACAGGGGGCACTGAAGCTTTCTTT. The encoded protein is CASSQDRTGGTEAFF.